Shown below are 27 T cell receptor beta chains from a single sample sequenced in a study of blood T cell repertoires in COVID-19. Assay used: immunoSEQ multiplex PCR; TCRdb lists only in-frame clones, some missing. The sample lists 95,000 to 120,000 clones; over 80% were seen once. The sequenced sample was peripheral blood. These receptors were obtained from a woman between 50 and 59 years old with acute or convalescent COVID-19.

The rearrangement uses TRBV6-5 and TRBJ1-3; D unclear. V lost 8 bases and J 4 bases, leaving 9 bases between the germline ends. The CDR3 sequence is 12 residues long. In germline, CDR1 is MNHEY, CDR2 SVGAGI. CDR3 protein: CASVSGGNTIYF. In DNA, the CDR3 is TGTGCCAGCGTCTCCGGGGGAAACACCATATATTTT.

The chain links TRBV6-5 to TRBJ1-2, with 7 positions matching TRBD1. CDR3 length equals 15 residues. The germline V gene encodes CDR1 MNHEY and CDR2 SVGAGI. Trimming at V came to 6 bases and at J to 4 bases, leaving 11 bases not matched to a gene. The CDR3 is CASRRQGEGPYGYTF. DNA for the CDR3: TGTGCCAGCAGGAGACAGGGTGAGGGACCCTATGGCTACACCTTC.

The chain couples TRBV12-3 or TRBV12-4 to TRBJ2-1, with TRBD2 as a possible D gene (5 bases). The CDR3 consists of 13 residues. Trimming removed 5 bases from V and 9 bases from J, with 14 bases in between. The CDR3 protein is CASSPREWAEQFF. The CDR3, as DNA: TGTGCCAGCAGTCCGAGGGAGTGGGCTGAGCAGTTCTTC.

The V gene is TRBV10-3, the J gene TRBJ1-5, with D possibly being TRBD1 (6 bases). V lost 0 bases to trimming and J lost 0 bases, with 6 bases between them. This CDR3 is 15 amino acids long. Germline V gene sequence: CDR1 ENHRY, CDR2 SYGVKD. This chain's CDR3 is CAISESQGSNQPQHF. CDR3 bases: TGTGCCATCAGTGAGTCACAGGGTAGCAATCAGCCCCAGCATTTT.

The CDR3, as DNA: TGTGCCAGCAGTCCGACAGAGAATTCACCCCTCCACTTT. It codes for CASSPTENSPLHF. V gene TRBV27 combines with J gene TRBJ1-6; possibly TRBD1 for D (5 bases). Trimming took off 5 bases at V and 7 bases at J, with 9 bases between the two ends. The CDR3 covers 13 residues. The germline V gene encodes CDR1 MNHEY and CDR2 SMNVEV (reference sequence).

The CDR3 coding sequence is TGTGCCTGGAGTAGGGACAGGGAGAACACTGAAGCTTTCTTT. Its translation: CAWSRDRENTEAFF. The chain uses TRBV30 and TRBJ1-1; 9 nucleotides agree with TRBD1. Per germline, CDR1 GTSNPN and CDR2 SVGIG (reference sequence). Trimming took 2 bases from V and 1 from J; bases not matched to a gene: 2. The CDR3 is made up of 14 amino acids. The complete variable domain, with remaining parts taken from reference TRBV30 and TRBJ1-1, reads SQTIHQWPATLVQPVGSPLSLECTVEGTSNPNLYWYRQAAGRGLQLLFYSVGIGQISSEVPQNLSASRPQDRQFILSSKKLLLSDSGFYLCAWSRDRENTEAFFGQGTRLTVV.

This sequence joins TRBV2 and TRBJ2-1, with TRBD2 identical over 9 bases. V shed 3 bases and J 7 bases; nucleotides not matched to a gene: 7. This CDR3 contains 15 residues. Germline CDR1 reads SNHLY; CDR2 reads FYNNEI. The CDR3, as DNA: TGTGCCAGCAGTGAGAGGGCGGGGGGGCAGAATGAGCAGTTCTTC. It encodes CASSERAGGQNEQFF.

CDR3 sequence: CASSQDLGGAYEQYF. The CDR3 DNA reads as TGCGCCAGCAGCCAAGATTTGGGGGGGGCCTACGAGCAGTACTTC. V is TRBV4-3 and J is TRBJ2-7; 7 positions match TRBD2. V shed 0 bases, J shed 2 bases, and the junction held 4 bases outside the gene matches. CDR3 length: 15 amino acids. Germline-derived CDR1 and CDR2 are LGHNA and YSLEER.

The CDR3 DNA reads TGCGCCAGCAGCTTGTGGCGGGGGCCTAGAATCTATGGCTACACCTTC. Amino acid sequence: CASSLWRGPRIYGYTF. The chain uses TRBV5-1 and TRBJ1-2; possibly TRBD1 for D (6 bases). Germline assignment: CDR1 SGHRS and CDR2 YFSETQ. This CDR3 has 16 residues. V lost 1 base to trimming and J lost 4 bases, with 17 bases between them.

The chain recombines TRBV4-3 with TRBJ2-1, with TRBD2 identical over 7 bases. CDR3 length: 17 residues. Trimming took 4 bases from V and 4 from J; bases not matched to a gene: 13. Germline CDR1 and CDR2: LGHNA and YSLEER. The CDR3 DNA follows: TGCGCCAGCAGCCGCGAACCCGCTAGCGGCATATACAATGAGCAGTTCTTC. It is translated as CASSREPASGIYNEQFF.

Details on this clone: This CDR3 is also generated by other DNA sequences in the sample. The rearrangement joins TRBV5-4 to TRBJ1-1, with a weak D call TRBD1 (5 bases). Trimming pared 4 bases from V and 1 base from J, leaving 8 bases between. The CDR3 sequence is 13 residues long. Germline V gene lookup returns CDR1 SGHNT and CDR2 YYREEE (reference sequence). The CDR3, as DNA: TGTGCCAGCAGCCGAGGACAGAACACTGAAGCTTTCTTT. This sequence encodes CASSRGQNTEAFF.

V is TRBV7-3 and J is TRBJ2-1; tentative D call: TRBD2 (6 bases). V was pared by 2 bases and J by 2 bases, with 13 bases between. This CDR3 spans 16 amino acids. CDR1 is SGHTA and CDR2 is FQGTGA in the germline V gene. The CDR3 sequence is CASSLGGGVTYNEQFF. CDR3 in DNA: TGTGCCAGCAGCTTAGGAGGCGGGGTAACCTACAATGAGCAGTTCTTC.

The V call is TRBV19, the J call TRBJ1-4; 9 bases align to TRBD1. The V segment lost 10 bases and the J segment 8 bases; nucleotides outside the gene matches: 14. Germline V CDR1 and CDR2: LNHDA, SQIVND (reference sequence). The CDR3 is 15 amino acids. CDR3 in DNA: TGTGCCACAACACCTGACAGGGGGAGAGGGGAAAAACTGTTTTTT. Translated: CATTPDRGRGEKLFF.

This chain joins TRBV6-5 and TRBJ1-3, with a weak D call TRBD1 (5 bases). The CDR3 is 13 residues long. The germline gives CDR1 MNHEY, CDR2 SVGAGI. The CDR3 here is CASWEGSGNTIYF. The CDR3 bases are TGTGCTAGCTGGGAGGGGTCTGGAAACACCATATATTTT.

This clone has only one observation. This chain links TRBV15 with TRBJ2-1; no definite D call. The V end was cut by 0 bases, the J end by 7 bases, with 10 bases between. The CDR3 covers 14 residues. CDR1 LNHNV and CDR2 YYDKDF come from the germline V gene (reference sequence). The CDR3, as DNA: TGTGCCACCAGCAGAGATGGAGTATTTAATGAGCAGTTCTTC. This sequence encodes CATSRDGVFNEQFF.

J is TRBJ2-2 and V is TRBV5-8; 10 bases fit TRBD1. The V gene end was trimmed by 0 bases and the J gene end by 3 bases; junction bases not matched to a gene: 2. The CDR3 contains 16 residues. Germline V lookup: CDR1 SGHTS, CDR2 YDEGEE. CDR3 coding DNA: TGTGCCAGCAGCTTGGACGGGACAGGGGACACCGGGGAGCTGTTTTTT. This codes for CASSLDGTGDTGELFF. Combining the CDR3 with reference TRBV5-8 and TRBJ2-2 gives the whole variable domain EAGVTQSPTHLIKTRGQQATLRCSPISGHTSVYWYQQALGLGLQFLLWYDEGEERNRGNFPPRFSGRQFPNYSSELNVNALELEDSALYLCASSLDGTGDTGELFFGEGSRLTVL.

The chain has TRBV11-2 and TRBJ1-2, with 11 bases aligning to TRBD1. V dropped 6 bases and J dropped 5; count of bases not matched to a gene: 11. CDR3 size: 16 residues. Looked up from germline, CDR1 is SGHAT and CDR2 is FQNNGV. The CDR3 region has the DNA TGTGCCAGCAGGCGCCCGGGACAGGGGGTCGGGTATGGCTACACCTTC. It codes for CASRRPGQGVGYGYTF.

This chain links TRBV21-1 with TRBJ1-4. TRBV21-1 is flagged as a pseudogene. The CDR3 sequence is 15 residues long. The CDR3 region has the DNA TGTGCCAGCTCCCCCTGTCGAGGAGGTAATGAAAAACTGTTTTTT. As protein: CASSPCRGGNEKLFF.

The CDR3 DNA follows: TGTGCCAGCAGCTTAAGTAGTGAAGGGGGCGGGGAGCCCCAGCATTTT. This translates into CASSLSSEGGGEPQHF. The genes are TRBV13 and TRBJ1-5, with 7 nucleotides matching TRBD1. Germline V gene lookup returns CDR1 PRHDT and CDR2 FYEKMQ (reference sequence). CDR3 size: 16 residues. Trimming removed 2 bases from V and 8 bases from J; junction bases left unmatched: 12.

The chain uses TRBV5-1 and TRBJ2-5; D might be TRBD2 (6 bases). Germline-derived CDR1 and CDR2 are SGHRS and YFSETQ. The CDR3 spans 15 residues. V was trimmed by 2 bases and J by 5 bases, leaving 16 bases between them. The CDR3 DNA sequence: TGCGCCAGCAGCTTTAAGAGGGACTCAGTGGAGACCCAGTACTTC. This encodes CASSFKRDSVETQYF.

The chain employs TRBV2 and TRBJ2-3; 8 bases are shared with TRBD2. Trimming at V came to 8 bases and at J to 2 bases, leaving 12 bases not matched to a gene. The CDR3 runs 16 residues. Germline V gives CDR1 SNHLY, CDR2 FYNNEI. The CDR3 sequence: CASLELAGGFTDTQYF. The DNA for the CDR3 is TGTGCCAGCCTGGAACTCGCGGGGGGTTTCACAGATACGCAGTATTTT.

J is TRBJ1-5 and V is TRBV3-1 (or the pseudogene TRBV3-2), with D maybe TRBD1 (5 bases). The CDR3 has 15 residues. Germline V gives CDR1 LGHDT, CDR2 YNNKEL (reference sequence). Deletions cut 4 bases from V and 4 bases from J, with 14 bases between. CDR3 in DNA: TGTGCCAGCAGCCCGTCGTCAGGGTCAAATCAGCCCCAGCATTTT. This gives the protein CASSPSSGSNQPQHF.

In regard to this clone: Sequence at one end of the junction differs from germline and may be a read error. The chain is built from TRBV20-1 and TRBJ1-1, with a weak D call TRBD1 (5 bases). The CDR3 sequence is 11 residues long. Germline CDR1 and CDR2: DFQATT and SNEGSKA (reference sequence). This CDR3 is CSASVDTEAFF. The CDR3 DNA reads TGCAGTGCTAGTGTGGACACAGAAGCTTTCTTT.

The chain is built from TRBV4-2 and TRBJ2-5, with 7 bases lining up with TRBD1. Germline CDR1 reads LGHNA; CDR2 reads YNFKEQ. This CDR3 has 14 amino acids. V was clipped by 6 bases and J by 3 bases; unmatched bases: 7. The CDR3 sequence is CASSPGTAKETQYF. The CDR3, as DNA: TGTGCCAGCAGTCCCGGGACAGCGAAAGAGACCCAGTACTTC.

CDR3 sequence (DNA): TGTGCCACCAGCAGCATGGGGGTAGCGGGAAGGGGAGAGACCCAGTACTTC. It codes for CATSSMGVAGRGETQYF. The J gene is TRBJ2-5, the V gene TRBV15; 8 nucleotides align to TRBD2. Germline lookup yields CDR1 LNHNV and CDR2 YYDKDF (reference sequence). The J segment lost 4 bases and the V segment lost 3 bases, leaving 13 bases of the junction unmatched. CDR3 length equals 17 residues.

The rearrangement links TRBV7-2 to TRBJ2-1, with 11 positions matching TRBD2. The CDR3 sequence is 15 residues long. Germline CDR1 and CDR2: SGHTA and FQGNSA. The V and J ends lost 5 bases and 5 bases, in that order; junction bases with no gene match: 5. The CDR3 spells CASSPGLAVHNEQFF. In nucleotides, the CDR3 is TGTGCCAGCAGCCCGGGACTAGCGGTCCACAATGAGCAGTTCTTC.

A few counts support this clone. The J gene is TRBJ2-6, the V gene TRBV24-1; D gene ambiguous. V lost 5 bases, J lost 2 bases, and 6 bases lay in between. Germline CDR1 and CDR2: KGHDR and SFDVKD. This CDR3 comprises 14 residues. The CDR3 sequence is CATSGNTGANVLTF. The CDR3 coding sequence is TGTGCCACCAGTGGAAACACTGGGGCCAACGTCCTGACTTTC.